The 16 T cell receptor beta chains below were found in one sample sequenced in a study of CD8 T cells in Susac syndrome. An input of 0.5 to 1 ug of RNA was subjected to reverse transcription using random hexamers. In TCRdb, the immunoSEQ multiplex PCR reads were re-called with MiXCR into one record per CDR3 protein. Found here are 51,000 or so distinct CDR3 sequences, roughly 93% of them singletons; the top ten hold almost 0.55%. The sequenced sample was CD8+ T cells from PBMCs. These receptors were taken from a human donor in good health.

This chain joins TRBV7-9 and TRBJ2-7; a possible D gene is TRBD1 (5 bases). This CDR3 spans 16 amino acids. Germline V CDR1 and CDR2: SEHNR, FQNEAQ (reference sequence). V shed 0 bases and J shed 0 bases, with 12 bases lying between them. The CDR3 bases are TGTGCCAGCAGCTTAGCCGGTGGGGCAAGCTCCTACGAGCAGTACTTC. It specifies CASSLAGGASSYEQYF.

The gene calls are TRBV6-5 and TRBJ1-2; no clear D. V lost 0 bases to trimming and J lost 3 bases, with 14 bases between them. The CDR3 consists of 16 residues. Per germline, CDR1 MNHEY and CDR2 SVGAGI. CDR3 in DNA: TGTGCCAGCAGTTACTCAATTACCGGGCCCGACTATGGCTACACCTTC. Protein product: CASSYSITGPDYGYTF.

The rearrangement links TRBV3-1 to TRBJ2-3, with D maybe TRBD1 (5 bases). This CDR3 is built from 15 residues. V was clipped by 4 bases and J by 2 bases, with 13 bases between them. Germline CDR1 LGHDT, CDR2 YNNKEL (reference sequence). The CDR3 sequence is CASSLVGVLTDTQYF. In nucleotides, the CDR3 is TGTGCCAGCAGCCTAGTAGGGGTCCTCACAGATACGCAGTATTTT.

The chain couples TRBV11-2 to TRBJ2-7, with D possibly matching TRBD2 (5 bases). This CDR3 is built from 15 residues. Germline V lookup: CDR1 SGHAT, CDR2 FQNNGV. V shed 6 bases and J shed 4 bases, with 19 bases lying between them. The CDR3: CASSLTGSGLYEQYF. The CDR3 DNA reads TGTGCCAGCAGTCTAACGGGTTCGGGATTGTACGAGCAGTACTTC. Drawing the rest from reference TRBV11-2 and TRBJ2-7, the complete variable domain is EAGVAQSPRYKIIEKRQSVAFWCNPISGHATLYWYQQILGQGPKLLIQFQNNGVVDDSQLPKDRFSAERLKGVDSTLKIQPAKLEDSAVYLCASSLTGSGLYEQYFGPGTRLTVT.

The rearrangement joins TRBV20-1 to TRBJ1-5; D perhaps matches TRBD1 (6 bases). Germline V gene lookup returns CDR1 DFQATT and CDR2 SNEGSKA (reference sequence). Trimming shortened V by 1 base and J by 7 bases, and 17 bases separated the two germline ends. The CDR3 is 15 amino acids. The CDR3 region is CSARASGGAGQPQHF. The CDR3 coding sequence is TGCAGTGCTAGAGCTTCCGGGGGCGCGGGACAGCCCCAGCATTTT.

A single count supports this clonotype. This chain joins TRBV4-1 and TRBJ2-7; 9 nucleotides line up with TRBD1. The V gene's germline CDR1 is MGHRA and CDR2 YSYEKL. Germline trimming cut 4 bases from V and 1 base from J; bases unmatched to any gene: 5. The CDR3 sequence is 15 residues long. The CDR3, as DNA: TGCGCCAGCAGCCCCCGGGGACAGGGTTCCTACGAGCAGTACTTC. Translating it yields CASSPRGQGSYEQYF.

The chain recombines TRBV19 with TRBJ1-5; 7 bases fit TRBD1. The V gene end was trimmed by 3 bases and the J gene end by 4 bases; junction bases not matched to a gene: 9. Germline lookup yields CDR1 LNHDA and CDR2 SQIVND (reference sequence). The CDR3 consists of 16 residues. CDR3 amino acids: CASSIGGGAENQPQHF. DNA of the CDR3: TGTGCCAGTAGTATCGGAGGGGGCGCGGAAAATCAGCCCCAGCATTTT. The full variable domain, with the rest looked up from reference TRBV19 and TRBJ1-5, is DGGITQSPKYLFRKEGQNVTLSCEQNLNHDAMYWYRQDPGQGLRLIYYSQIVNDFQKGDIAEGYSVSREKKESFPLTVTSAQKNPTAFYLCASSIGGGAENQPQHFGDGTRLSIL.

This chain uses TRBV9 with TRBJ2-3, with 12 bases aligning to TRBD2. CDR1 and CDR2 (germline): SGDLS, YYNGEE. The CDR3 has 14 amino acids. V dropped 4 bases and J dropped 3; count of bases not matched to a gene: 0. In nucleotides, the CDR3 is TGTGCCAGCAGCACTAGCGGGGGGACAGATACGCAGTATTTT. The encoded protein is CASSTSGGTDTQYF.

The rearrangement joins TRBV5-1 to TRBJ2-5, with D possibly being TRBD1 (6 bases). The CDR3 extends over 18 amino acids. With 4 bases removed from V and 3 bases from J, the gap between germline ends came to 25 bases. CDR1 and CDR2 from the germline V gene are SGHRS and YFSETQ. CDR3 DNA sequence: TGCGCCAGCAGCCCTGGGGAGTCTCTGGGGGCTTCGGAAGAGACCCAGTACTTC. It codes for CASSPGESLGASEETQYF.

The chain combines TRBV2 with TRBJ2-1, with D possibly matching TRBD2 (6 bases). This CDR3 comprises 16 residues. In germline, CDR1 is SNHLY, CDR2 FYNNEI. Trimming stripped 1 base from V and 7 bases from J, with 17 bases between. The CDR3 is CASSEEWRGLGNEQFF. The CDR3 coding sequence is TGTGCCAGCAGTGAAGAGTGGCGGGGTCTCGGGAATGAGCAGTTCTTC. Looking up the rest from reference TRBV2 and TRBJ2-1 gives the full variable domain: EPEVTQTPSHQVTQMGQEVILRCVPISNHLYFYWYRQILGQKVEFLVSFYNNEISEKSEIFDDQFSVERPDGSNFTLKIRSTKLEDSAMYFCASSEEWRGLGNEQFFGPGTRLTVL.

The rearrangement joins TRBV3-1 to TRBJ2-7, with 8 bases matching TRBD2. This CDR3 contains 14 residues. CDR1 and CDR2 (germline): LGHDT, YNNKEL (reference sequence). The J segment lost 6 bases and the V segment lost 4 bases, leaving 8 bases of the junction unmatched. The CDR3 protein is CASSLSGIVGEQYF. The DNA for the CDR3 is TGTGCCAGCAGCCTTAGCGGGATCGTAGGCGAGCAGTACTTC.

CDR3 nucleotides: TGTGCCAGTAGTCCCGACAGAGCCTATCAGCCCCAGCATTTT. Amino acids: CASSPDRAYQPQHF. The V and J genes are TRBV19 and TRBJ1-5, with D maybe TRBD1 (5 bases). CDR3 length: 14 residues. Per germline, CDR1 LNHDA and CDR2 SQIVND (reference sequence). V lost 5 bases and J lost 5, with 13 bases in between.

The chain couples TRBV29-1 to TRBJ2-3; 9 bases are a match to TRBD2. Unmatched junction bases numbered 6, after V lost 6 bases and J lost 5 bases. Germline values: CDR1 SQVTM, CDR2 ANQGSEA. The CDR3 length is 13 residues. The CDR3 region is CSVAGGSVDTQYF. Here the CDR3 DNA reads TGCAGCGTAGCGGGAGGTAGCGTAGATACGCAGTATTTT.

The rearrangement joins TRBV5-6 to TRBJ2-7; D not resolved. From germline, CDR1 is SGHDT and CDR2 YYEEEE. The CDR3 is made up of 16 amino acids. The V end lost 5 bases, the J end lost 4 bases, and 22 bases lay between the germline ends. The CDR3 here is CASSSGLTALGYEQYF. The CDR3 DNA follows: TGTGCCAGCAGTTCGGGTCTGACTGCCTTGGGGTACGAGCAGTACTTC.

The V and J genes are TRBV5-1 and TRBJ2-7; D call uncertain. The germline CDR1 and CDR2 sequences are SGHRS and YFSETQ. This CDR3 has 14 residues. The ends were cut back, 1 base at V and 2 bases at J, with 10 bases in the middle. CDR3: CASSLTDGAYEQYF. Here the CDR3 DNA reads TGCGCCAGCAGCTTGACGGACGGAGCCTACGAGCAGTACTTC. Complete variable domain (other parts from reference TRBV5-1 and TRBJ2-7): KAGVTQTPRYLIKTRGQQVTLSCSPISGHRSVSWYQQTPGQGLQFLFEYFSETQRNKGNFPGRFSGRQFSNSRSEMNVSTLELGDSALYLCASSLTDGAYEQYFGPGTRLTVT.

This clonotype occurred once. V is TRBV12-3 or TRBV12-4 and J is TRBJ2-1; no firm D call. V shed 6 bases and J shed 0 bases, with 12 bases lying between them. CDR3 length equals 15 residues. CDR3 bases: TGTGCCAGCAGCCCCCCTTTGGGCTCCTACAATGAGCAGTTCTTC. This codes for CASSPPLGSYNEQFF.